The present TCR beta chain was sequenced within a study of T cells in Graves' hyperthyroidism and ophthalmopathy. Study details: Before treatment of any kind, peripheral blood was taken at initial diagnosis. Study-level findings and limits: Most expanded thyroid clonotypes above 0.001 also appeared in blood. Onset of ophthalmopathy came a median roughly 6.9 months after the model predicted it.

From RNA transcripts, TCR beta CDR3 regions were amplified. First-round RT-PCR targeting the TCR CDR3 was performed with the HTBI primer set. Each CDR3 protein gets one entry after TCRdb re-called the multiplex PCR reads with MiXCR. The data hold around 400,000 distinct CDR3 sequences, with approximately 15% observed a single time. Criteria for exclusion of patients were uncontrolled infection, other autoimmune disease, pregnancy or lactation. This clonotype was seen more than once but under ten times. The target antigen is unknown. This receptor was identified in a woman between 18 and 30 years old with Graves' hyperthyroidism that later progressed to Graves' ophthalmopathy. Sequencing was performed on blood.

This CDR3 is CATSSGGGPYEQYF. The CDR3 DNA is TGTGCCACCAGCAGCGGGGGAGGTCCCTACGAGCAGTACTTC. This sequence joins TRBV15 and TRBJ2-7; TRBD2 might be the D (6 bases). Germline CDR1 and CDR2: LNHNV and YYDKDF (reference sequence). V was trimmed by 3 bases and J by 2 bases, leaving 11 bases between them. This CDR3 spans 14 amino acids.